Presented here are 2 T cell receptor beta chains from one specimen sequenced in a study of T cell responses to AZD1222 COVID-19 vaccine (dated by TCRdb to the early 2020s). The time point label, as the study defines it: baseline before first vaccination. The protocol used for the library was the immunoSEQ multiplex PCR assay. The table comes from immuneACCESS by way of TCRdb, which keeps in-frame sequences with V and J called. Part of the clones is missing from these tables; in studies checked, under half for an unresolved V gene and the rest for unknown reasons. Counted in this sample were around 100,000 clones; 85% to 95% of them appeared once. The ten largest clones capture 1.5% to 2% of the sample. The specimen comprised peripheral blood, sampled on day 0 of AZD1222 vaccination. Receptors originate from an adult in good health.

The V call is TRBV5-4, the J call TRBJ1-2; 7 nucleotides align to TRBD1. This CDR3 is built from 17 residues. Germline values: CDR1 SGHNT, CDR2 YYREEE (reference sequence). With 3 bases clipped from V and 4 bases from J, the junction kept 15 bases outside the gene matches. DNA for the CDR3: TGTGCCAGCAGCTCGCTGGCCTCCCGACAGGGAGGCTATGGCTACACCTTC. This encodes CASSSLASRQGGYGYTF. Looking up the rest from reference TRBV5-4 and TRBJ1-2 gives the full variable domain: ETGVTQSPTHLIKTRGQQVTLRCSSQSGHNTVSWYQQALGQGPQFIFQYYREEENGRGNFPPRFSGLQFPNYSSELNVNALELDDSALYLCASSSLASRQGGYGYTFGSGTRLTVV.

The chain uses TRBV5-1 and TRBJ2-3; D is possibly TRBD2 (5 bases). Looked up from germline, CDR1 is SGHRS and CDR2 is YFSETQ. This CDR3 contains 14 residues. The V end lost 4 bases, the J end lost 5 bases, and 14 bases lay between the germline ends. CDR3 loop: CASSNLPSGDTQYF. The CDR3 DNA reads TGCGCCAGCAGCAACCTCCCGAGCGGAGATACGCAGTATTTT.